These T cell receptor beta chains were read from a single sample in a study of T-cell reconstitution after alpha-beta-depleted transplantation in children. TCRdb reanalysed the PCR reads using MiXCR and keeps one entry per CDR3 protein. The sample records around 800,000 distinct CDR3 sequences, 15% to 20% being singletons. This specimen was PBMCs, mostly from graft donor cells, taken 360 days after TCRalphabeta/CD19-depleted stem cell transplant. The receptors originated from a male patient aged 10-17 years who had a stem cell transplant for acute lymphoblastic leukemia, so the T cells may come from the graft donor. The CDR3 runs from the conserved cysteine through the conserved F or W. A D gene is named only where the DNA matches it firmly. A row's size may be missing; if present it is once, few, many or a size class.

TRBV15,-,-,TRBJ2-1,CATSRVSGNEQFF,TGTGCCACCAGCAGAGTTAGCGGCAATGAGCAGTTCTTC
TRBV7-2,few,TRBD1,TRBJ1-1,CASSLGPGQGTEAFF,TGTGCCAGCAGCTTAGGTCCGGGACAGGGCACTGAAGCTTTCTTT
TRBV27,-,TRBD2,TRBJ2-7,CASSQGQSTSGRAYEQYF,TGTGCCAGCAGTCAGGGCCAGTCCACTAGCGGGAGGGCTTACGAGCAGTACTTC
TRBV29-1,few,-,TRBJ1-3,CSVCFTAGNTIYF,TGCAGCGTCTGCTTCACAGCGGGAAACACCATATATTTT
TRBV12-3/TRBV12-4,many,TRBD1,TRBJ1-1,CASSVPKQGAWTEAFF,TGTGCCAGCTCGGTGCCCAAACAGGGGGCTTGGACTGAAGCTTTCTTT
TRBV5-1,many,-,TRBJ2-1,CASSFYGQTNEQFF,TGCGCCAGCAGTTTTTATGGACAGACCAATGAGCAGTTCTTC
TRBV27,few,TRBD2,TRBJ2-3,CASSSRLPGLAGNTDTQYF,TGTGCCAGCAGTTCCCGGCTACCGGGACTAGCGGGTAACACAGATACGCAGTATTTT
TRBV5-1,-,-,TRBJ2-1,CASRMGEPYNEQFF,TGCGCCAGCAGGATGGGGGAGCCCTACAATGAGCAGTTCTTC
TRBV7-3,-,-,TRBJ2-4,CASSFNGLILLAKNIQYF,TGTGCCAGCAGCTTTAACGGATTGATTTTACTAGCCAAAAACATTCAGTACTTC
TRBV29-1,few,-,TRBJ2-5,CSVEIAGQETQYF,TGCAGCGTTGAAATCGCGGGGCAAGAGACCCAGTACTTC
TRBV7-6,-,-,TRBJ2-2,CASSLDFYTGELFF,TGTGCCAGCAGCTTGGACTTTTACACCGGGGAGCTGTTTTTT
TRBV7-2,many,TRBD2,TRBJ2-1,CASSTLAGYNEQFF,TGTGCCAGCAGCACACTAGCGGGGTACAATGAGCAGTTCTTC
TRBV5-1,many,TRBD2,TRBJ2-7,CASSLVSGATYEQYF,TGCGCCAGCAGCTTGGTTAGCGGGGCCACCTACGAGCAGTACTTC
TRBV10-2,few,-,TRBJ2-3,CASILPYHRVASTDTQYF,TGCGCCAGCATTCTTCCCTATCACAGGGTAGCGAGCACAGATACGCAGTATTTT
TRBV11-2,-,-,TRBJ2-1,CASSWGLLTLDNEQFF,TGTGCCAGCAGCTGGGGTCTTTTGACGTTGGACAATGAGCAGTTCTTC
TRBV4-1,-,-,TRBJ2-7,CASSQDRGVASYEQYF,TGCGCCAGCAGCCAAGATAGGGGAGTCGCCTCCTACGAGCAGTACTTC
TRBV24-1,-,TRBD2,TRBJ2-1,CATLARGAGSYNEQFF,TGTGCCACCCTCGCGCGCGGAGCGGGGAGTTACAATGAGCAGTTCTTC
TRBV19,few,-,TRBJ2-7,CASSIGISYEQYF,TGTGCCAGTAGTATCGGAATTTCCTACGAGCAGTACTTC
TRBV25-1,-,-,TRBJ1-2,CASSDGTTLRSSYYGYTF,TGTGCCAGCAGTGACGGGACAACTCTGCGCTCATCCTACTATGGCTACACCTTC
TRBV27,-,TRBD1,TRBJ2-2,CASSPPGQGLFANTGELFF,TGTGCCAGCAGTCCTCCGGGACAGGGACTCTTCGCGAACACCGGGGAGCTGTTTTTT
TRBV5-5,few,TRBD1,TRBJ2-7,CASRGGHYEQYF,TGTGCCAGCAGAGGGGGCCACTACGAGCAGTACTTC
TRBV4-1,-,-,TRBJ2-5,CASSQVQYQETQYF,TGCGCCAGCAGCCAAGTACAGTACCAAGAGACCCAGTACTTC
TRBV5-1,few,-,TRBJ2-1,CASSSLPGKNGNEQFF,TGCGCCAGCAGCTCCTTACCAGGAAAAAATGGAAATGAGCAGTTCTTC
TRBV29-1,-,-,TRBJ2-2,CSVVTGKSTGELFF,TGCAGCGTTGTAACAGGGAAGAGCACCGGGGAGCTGTTTTTT
TRBV2,-,TRBD2,TRBJ2-5,CASSETGLVSETQYF,TGTGCCAGCAGTGAAACCGGACTAGTGTCAGAGACCCAGTACTTC
TRBV7-6,-,-,TRBJ2-7,CASTRSVGYEQYF,TGTGCCAGCACCCGTAGCGTAGGCTACGAGCAGTACTTC
TRBV28,-,-,TRBJ2-7,CASSLSNYEQYF,TGTGCCAGCAGTTTGTCGAACTACGAGCAGTACTTC
TRBV27,-,-,TRBJ1-2,CASRLMGADGYGYTF,TGTGCCAGCAGACTCATGGGGGCTGACGGCTATGGCTACACCTTC
TRBV29-1,-,-,TRBJ1-1,CSVDERGAEWNTEAFF,TGCAGCGTTGACGAACGAGGGGCTGAGTGGAACACTGAAGCTTTCTTT
TRBV9,few,-,TRBJ2-3,CASSVVAVVATDTQYF,TGTGCCAGCAGCGTAGTTGCGGTGGTGGCCACAGATACGCAGTATTTT
TRBV7-3,few,TRBD2,TRBJ2-1,CASSSSGGSSYNEQFF,TGTGCCAGCAGTTCTAGCGGGGGGAGCTCCTACAATGAGCAGTTCTTC
TRBV5-1,few,-,TRBJ1-2,CASSLDAKGAGTGYTF,TGCGCCAGCAGCTTGGACGCAAAGGGCGCGGGTACTGGCTACACCTTC
TRBV20-1,few,TRBD2,TRBJ2-1,CSARDTSGRAHYYNEQFF,TGCAGTGCTAGAGACACTAGCGGGAGGGCGCATTATTACAATGAGCAGTTCTTC
TRBV7-8,-,-,TRBJ2-5,CASSLAGLQTQYF,TGTGCCAGCAGCTTAGCGGGGCTACAGACCCAGTACTTC
TRBV5-1,-,TRBD2,TRBJ2-1,CASSLGQGLAGDNEQFF,TGCGCCAGCAGCTTGGGCCAGGGGCTAGCGGGGGACAATGAGCAGTTCTTC
TRBV11-2,-,TRBD2,TRBJ2-7,CASSSEAGNANEQYF,TGTGCCAGCAGCTCCGAAGCGGGAAACGCTAACGAGCAGTACTTC
TRBV15,-,-,TRBJ2-7,CATSRAPRGAYEQYF,TGTGCCACCAGCAGAGCGCCCCGTGGGGCTTACGAGCAGTACTTC
TRBV18,-,-,TRBJ1-5,CASSQDRNNQPQHF,TGTGCCAGCTCACAAGACAGGAACAATCAGCCCCAGCATTTT
TRBV7-8,many,TRBD1,TRBJ2-7,CASRRLGQEISYEQYF,TGTGCCAGCAGGCGATTAGGACAGGAAATCTCCTACGAGCAGTACTTC
TRBV7-9,few,-,TRBJ2-7,CASSEREQYF,TGTGCCAGCAGCGAACGGGAGCAGTACTTC
TRBV2,-,-,TRBJ2-3,CASSEAGDSRTDTQYF,TGTGCCAGCAGTGAAGCCGGCGACTCGCGCACAGATACGCAGTATTTT
TRBV10-1,few,-,TRBJ2-2,CASGRVPNTGELFF,TGCGCCAGCGGTAGGGTCCCGAACACCGGGGAGCTGTTTTTT
TRBV28,many,-,TRBJ2-7,CSSFNGRTYEQYF,TGTTCAAGCTTTAATGGGCGGACCTACGAGCAGTACTTC
TRBV5-1,few,-,TRBJ2-3,CASSYQLRNTDTQYF,TGCGCCAGCAGCTACCAACTAAGAAACACAGATACGCAGTATTTT
TRBV7-3,-,-,TRBJ2-1,CASSGHGTTMDEQFF,TGTGCCAGCAGCGGGCACGGGACCACGATGGATGAGCAGTTCTTC
TRBV7-8,-,TRBD2,TRBJ2-5,CASSLRLAAIQETQYF,TGTGCCAGCAGCTTGCGGCTAGCGGCCATCCAAGAGACCCAGTACTTC
TRBV20-1,many,-,TRBJ2-1,CSATYRTYNEQFF,TGCAGTGCTACGTACAGAACCTACAATGAGCAGTTCTTC
TRBV20-1,-,TRBD2,TRBJ2-1,CSADFSGSSYNEQFF,TGCAGTGCGGATTTTAGCGGGAGTTCCTACAATGAGCAGTTCTTC
TRBV27,few,-,TRBJ2-5,CASSPWTTLRVETQYF,TGTGCCAGCAGTCCCTGGACTACCCTGCGTGTAGAGACCCAGTACTTC
TRBV7-2,many,-,TRBJ2-1,CASTRGGGRYNEQFF,TGTGCCAGCACCCGGGGAGGGGGGAGATACAATGAGCAGTTCTTC
TRBV29-1,many,-,TRBJ2-1,CSVVRGGYNEQFF,TGCAGCGTCGTACGGGGAGGTTACAATGAGCAGTTCTTC
TRBV7-3,many,TRBD2,TRBJ2-1,CASSLRGLAGYNEQFF,TGTGCCAGCAGCTTAAGGGGACTAGCGGGATACAATGAGCAGTTCTTC
TRBV20-1,-,TRBD2,TRBJ2-4,CCAITSGSGDIQYF,TGCTGTGCTATTACTAGCGGGAGCGGGGACATTCAGTACTTC
TRBV12-3/TRBV12-4,many,TRBD1,TRBJ1-1,CASTTGTGATNTEAFF,TGTGCCAGCACCACCGGGACAGGGGCCACGAACACTGAAGCTTTCTTT
TRBV4-1,-,TRBD2,TRBJ2-7,CASSRLTSGSYEQYF,TGCGCCAGCAGCCGCCTGACTAGCGGGAGCTACGAGCAGTACTTC
TRBV14,-,TRBD2,TRBJ2-5,CASSQAWLAGEETQYF,TGTGCCAGCAGCCAAGCGTGGCTAGCGGGAGAGGAGACCCAGTACTTC
TRBV12-3/TRBV12-4,many,-,TRBJ1-1,CASSVRDTEAFF,TGTGCCAGCAGCGTGAGGGACACTGAAGCTTTCTTT
TRBV7-9,few,-,TRBJ2-1,CASLRERGLYNEQFF,TGTGCCAGCCTAAGGGAGAGGGGTCTCTACAATGAGCAGTTCTTC
TRBV6-1,-,-,TRBJ1-1,CASSDVGGTEAFF,TGTGCCAGCAGTGATGTCGGGGGGACTGAAGCTTTCTTT